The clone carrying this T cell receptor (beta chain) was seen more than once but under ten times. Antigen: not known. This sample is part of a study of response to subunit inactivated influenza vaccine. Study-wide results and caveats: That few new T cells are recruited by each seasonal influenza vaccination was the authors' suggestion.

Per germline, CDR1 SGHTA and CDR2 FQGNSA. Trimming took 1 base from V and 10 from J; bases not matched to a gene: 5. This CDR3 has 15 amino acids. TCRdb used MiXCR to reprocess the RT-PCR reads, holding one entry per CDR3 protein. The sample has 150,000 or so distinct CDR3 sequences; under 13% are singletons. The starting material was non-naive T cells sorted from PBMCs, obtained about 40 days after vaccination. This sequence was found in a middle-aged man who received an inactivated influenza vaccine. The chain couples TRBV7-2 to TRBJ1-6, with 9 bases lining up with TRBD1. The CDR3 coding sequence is TGTGCCAGCAGCTTAGGCGGGACAGGGCAATCACCCCTCCACTTT. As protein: CASSLGGTGQSPLHF.